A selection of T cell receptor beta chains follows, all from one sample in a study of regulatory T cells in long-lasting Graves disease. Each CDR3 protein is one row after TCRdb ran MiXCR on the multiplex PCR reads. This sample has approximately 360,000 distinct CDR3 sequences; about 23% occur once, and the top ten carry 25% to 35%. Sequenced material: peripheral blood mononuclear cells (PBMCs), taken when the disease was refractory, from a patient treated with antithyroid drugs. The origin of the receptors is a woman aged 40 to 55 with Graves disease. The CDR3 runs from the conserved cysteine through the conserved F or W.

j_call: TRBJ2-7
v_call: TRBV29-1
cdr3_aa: CSVEGQGKSYEQYF

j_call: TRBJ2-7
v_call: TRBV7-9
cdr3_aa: CASSEDSYSYEQYF

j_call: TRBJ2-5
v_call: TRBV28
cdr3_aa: CASRVVGQETQYF

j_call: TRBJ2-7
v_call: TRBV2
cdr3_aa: CASSESGNYEQYF

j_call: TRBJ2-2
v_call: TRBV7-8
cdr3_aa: CASSLALTSTNTGELFF

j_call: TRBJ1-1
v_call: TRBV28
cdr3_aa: CASSVGGDPNTEAFF

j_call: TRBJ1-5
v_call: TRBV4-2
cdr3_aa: CASSPQGDSNQPQHF

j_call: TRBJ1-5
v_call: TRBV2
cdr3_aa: CASSETPGGTDSNQPQHF

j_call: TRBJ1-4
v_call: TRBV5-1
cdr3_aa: CASSPTTGTPWGKLFF

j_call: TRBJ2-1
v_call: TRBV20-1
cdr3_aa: CSAHDGTSGTNYNEQFF

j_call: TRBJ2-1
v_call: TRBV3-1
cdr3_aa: CASSRKLSKDEQFF

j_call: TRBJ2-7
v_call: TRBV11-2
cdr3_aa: CASSLDLRSSYEQYF